This TCR beta chain comes out of a study of cytomegalovirus exposure and HLA in healthy donors. Use of 60 Vbeta and 13 Jbeta primers characterized the PCR. Produced via immunoSEQ multiplex PCR; TCRdb's table is partial and in-frame only. This table has about 140,000 clones, approximately 84% appearing once. Remarks on this clone: Its antigen remains unknown.

Regarding the study as a whole: The study had only CMV serostatus as immune exposure information. The likely explanation for a cluster of highly shared sequence variants was sequencing artifact. Most TCR beta V segments were productive about 87% or about 30% of the time in an earlier analysis.

Sequencing input: PBMCs. This clonotype originated in a woman aged 40 to 49 in good health and CMV-seronegative.

CDR3 region: CASSQEVWHPSYEQYF. CDR3 in DNA: TGCGCCAGCAGCCAAGAGGTATGGCACCCTTCCTACGAGCAGTACTTC. This chain joins TRBV4-3 and TRBJ2-7; no clear D. Germline CDR1 is LGHNA and CDR2 is YSLEER. V was trimmed by 0 bases and J by 1 base, leaving 13 bases between them. There are 16 residues in the CDR3.